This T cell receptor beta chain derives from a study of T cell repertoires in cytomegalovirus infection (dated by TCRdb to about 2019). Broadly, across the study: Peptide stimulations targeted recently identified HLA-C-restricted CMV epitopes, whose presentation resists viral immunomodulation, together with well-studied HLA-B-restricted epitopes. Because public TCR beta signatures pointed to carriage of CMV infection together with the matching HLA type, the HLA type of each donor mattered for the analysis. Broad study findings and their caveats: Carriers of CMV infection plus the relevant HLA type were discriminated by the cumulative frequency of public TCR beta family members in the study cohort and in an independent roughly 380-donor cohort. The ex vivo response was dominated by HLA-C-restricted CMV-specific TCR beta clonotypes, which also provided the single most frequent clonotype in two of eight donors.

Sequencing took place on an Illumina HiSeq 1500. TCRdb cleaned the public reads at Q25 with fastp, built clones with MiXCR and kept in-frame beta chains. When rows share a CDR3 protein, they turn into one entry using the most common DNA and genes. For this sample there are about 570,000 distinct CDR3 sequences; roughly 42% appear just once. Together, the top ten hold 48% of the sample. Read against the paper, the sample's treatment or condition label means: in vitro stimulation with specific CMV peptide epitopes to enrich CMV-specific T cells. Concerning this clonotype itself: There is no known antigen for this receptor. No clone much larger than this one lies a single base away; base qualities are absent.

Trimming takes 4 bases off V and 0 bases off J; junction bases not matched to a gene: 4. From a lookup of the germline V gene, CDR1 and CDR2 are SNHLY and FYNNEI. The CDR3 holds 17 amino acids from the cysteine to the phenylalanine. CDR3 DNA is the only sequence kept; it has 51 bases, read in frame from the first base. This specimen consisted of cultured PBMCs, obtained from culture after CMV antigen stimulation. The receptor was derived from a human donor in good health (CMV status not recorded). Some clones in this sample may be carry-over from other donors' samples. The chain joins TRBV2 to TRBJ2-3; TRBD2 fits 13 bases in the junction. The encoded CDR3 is CASSVPGLAGSTDTQYF. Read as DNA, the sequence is TGTGCCAGCAGTGTCCCGGGACTAGCGGGAAGCACAGATACGCAGTATTTT.